Presented here are 18 T cell receptor beta chains from one specimen sequenced in a study of T cell responses to AZD1222 COVID-19 vaccine. Data came from immunoSEQ multiplex PCR; TCRdb stores just in-frame clones and leaves some out. Found here are about 150,000 clones, approximately 85% of them singletons; the top ten hold about 8%. The specimen was peripheral blood, collected on day 0 of AZD1222 vaccination. All receptors come from an adult in good health.

J is TRBJ1-2 and V is TRBV4-2; D not resolved. V was clipped by 1 base and J by 10 bases, with 10 bases between them. CDR1 and CDR2 (germline): LGHNA, YNFKEQ. The CDR3 sequence is 12 residues long. CDR3 sequence reads: CASSQAEADYTF. The CDR3 DNA sequence: TGTGCCAGCAGCCAAGCGGAGGCCGACTACACCTTC.

The genes are TRBV3-1 (or the pseudogene TRBV3-2) and TRBJ1-2; 7 bases map to TRBD1. The germline CDR1 and CDR2 sequences are LGHDT and YNNKEL (reference sequence). With V trimmed by 8 bases and J by 7 bases, 13 bases remained unmatched. The CDR3 totals 14 residues. CDR3 DNA: TGTGCCAGCCGATTACTTACAGGGGCGAGTGGCTACACCTTC. It specifies CASRLLTGASGYTF.

This chain joins TRBV28 and TRBJ2-1; TRBD1 matches 7 bases. The CDR3 extends over 15 amino acids. V trimming: 4 bases; J trimming: 4 bases; junction bases outside the gene matches: 7. Germline CDR1 is MDHEN and CDR2 is SYDVKM. DNA for the CDR3: TGTGCCAGCAGTTCCGGGACAGCCCTTTACAATGAGCAGTTCTTC. Translated: CASSSGTALYNEQFF.

The rearrangement uses TRBV20-1 and TRBJ2-3; no clear D gene. CDR1 and CDR2 from the germline V gene are DFQATT and SNEGSKA (reference sequence). The CDR3 sequence is 16 residues long. The germline V and J ends were trimmed by 3 bases and 2 bases, with 18 bases remaining between them. In DNA form, the CDR3 reads TGCAGTGCTAGTCGGCAGCCCTATGGCTTCACAGATACGCAGTATTTT. Its translation: CSASRQPYGFTDTQYF.

The chain couples TRBV5-4 to TRBJ2-6, with no clear D. Germline V CDR1 and CDR2: SGHNT, YYREEE (reference sequence). V dropped 0 bases and J dropped 0 bases, with 7 bases sitting between them. The CDR3 sequence is 16 residues long. The DNA of the CDR3 is TGTGCCAGCAGCTTGGGCAGCCTCTCTGGGGCCAACGTCCTGACTTTC. Translating gives CASSLGSLSGANVLTF.

The genes are TRBV4-1 and TRBJ2-7, with 8 bases lining up with TRBD2. Trimming took 4 bases from V and 0 from J; bases not matched to a gene: 2. The germline gives CDR1 MGHRA, CDR2 YSYEKL. The CDR3 loop spans 14 amino acids. CDR3 amino acids: CASSPLAGSYEQYF. CDR3 DNA sequence: TGCGCCAGCAGCCCTCTAGCGGGCTCCTACGAGCAGTACTTC.

The rearrangement uses TRBV7-2 and TRBJ2-1, with a weak D call TRBD1 (5 bases). V was pared by 1 base and J by 7 bases, with 14 bases between. Germline V gives CDR1 SGHTA, CDR2 FQGNSA. This CDR3 contains 15 residues. The chain's CDR3 is CASSLGTGRRNEQFF. CDR3 bases: TGTGCCAGCAGCTTAGGCACAGGCCGAAGGAATGAGCAGTTCTTC. The full variable domain, with the rest looked up from reference TRBV7-2 and TRBJ2-1, is GAGVSQSPSNKVTEKGKDVELRCDPISGHTALYWYRQSLGQGLEFLIYFQGNSAPDKSGLPSDRFSAERTGGSVSTLTIQRTQQEDSAVYLCASSLGTGRRNEQFFGPGTRLTVL.

The rearrangement joins TRBV5-6 to TRBJ2-6; D not certain. Germline CDR1 and CDR2: SGHDT and YYEEEE. CDR3 length: 19 amino acids. Trimming stripped 0 bases from V and 0 bases from J, with 16 bases between. CDR3 nucleotide sequence: TGTGCCAGCAGCTTGGCCAAAGGCAACGCCCTCTCTGGGGCCAACGTCCTGACTTTC. Its protein is CASSLAKGNALSGANVLTF.

The rearrangement joins TRBV19 to TRBJ2-5; possible D gene TRBD1, 6 bases. The CDR3 sequence is 13 residues long. V shed 5 bases and J shed 3 bases, with 10 bases lying between them. The germline V gene encodes CDR1 LNHDA and CDR2 SQIVND (reference sequence). In nucleotides, the CDR3 is TGTGCCAGTAGTCAGGACAGAAAAGAGACCCAGTACTTC. Residues: CASSQDRKETQYF. The whole variable domain, remainder taken from reference TRBV19 and TRBJ2-5, is DGGITQSPKYLFRKEGQNVTLSCEQNLNHDAMYWYRQDPGQGLRLIYYSQIVNDFQKGDIAEGYSVSREKKESFPLTVTSAQKNPTAFYLCASSQDRKETQYFGPGTRLLVL.

To note about this clone: Other nucleotide sequences from this sample produce the same CDR3. The genes are TRBV11-2 and TRBJ2-7, with 12 bases that match TRBD2. V was clipped by 5 bases and J by 4 bases; unmatched bases: 12. CDR3 length equals 17 residues. CDR1 SGHAT and CDR2 FQNNGV come from the germline V gene. CDR3 sequence: CASSLNEASGGAYEQYF. The CDR3 coding sequence is TGTGCCAGCAGCCTAAACGAGGCTAGCGGGGGGGCTTACGAGCAGTACTTC.

V usage is TRBV19 and J usage is TRBJ2-6; the D gene is possibly TRBD2 (5 bases). CDR1 is LNHDA, CDR2 SQIVND, per germline (reference sequence). The V end lost 6 bases, the J end lost 1 base, and 10 bases lay between the germline ends. The CDR3 spans 15 residues. CDR3 protein: CASRSRDSGANVLTF. The CDR3, as DNA: TGTGCCAGTAGGTCCCGGGATTCTGGGGCCAACGTCCTGACTTTC.

J is TRBJ1-4 and V is TRBV30; no clear D. Trimming took 3 bases from V and 4 from J, leaving 12 bases between them. The CDR3 has 14 residues. CDR1 and CDR2 (germline): GTSNPN, SVGIG (reference sequence). The CDR3 nucleotides are TGTGCCTGGAGCGATCTCGGGCTTAATGAAAAACTGTTTTTT. This sequence encodes CAWSDLGLNEKLFF.

The chain carries TRBV10-2 and TRBJ1-5; 7 nucleotides line up with TRBD1. The junction had 5 bases not matched to a gene; V was cut back by 5 bases and J by 4 bases. This CDR3 is built from 14 residues. Germline V gene sequence: CDR1 WSHSY, CDR2 SAAADI. The CDR3 spells CASSMTGNNQPQHF. Here the CDR3 DNA reads TGCGCCAGCAGTATGACAGGGAATAATCAGCCCCAGCATTTT.

This clone was observed once. J is TRBJ1-1 and V is TRBV6-5, with 7 bases lining up with TRBD1. Germline CDR1 MNHEY, CDR2 SVGAGI. This CDR3 contains 14 residues. The junction had 8 bases not matched to a gene; V was cut back by 3 bases and J by 7 bases. CDR3 amino acids: CASSYSGQADEAFF. CDR3 sequence (DNA): TGTGCCAGCAGTTATAGTGGACAGGCCGATGAAGCTTTCTTT.

This sequence joins TRBV5-1 and TRBJ1-2; tentatively, D is TRBD1 (5 bases). The CDR3 is made up of 14 amino acids. V lost 3 bases to trimming and J lost 4 bases, with 13 bases between them. Germline CDR1 and CDR2: SGHRS and YFSETQ. CDR3 sequence: CASSSVRDAYGYTF. DNA of the CDR3: TGCGCCAGCAGCTCGGTGCGGGACGCCTATGGCTACACCTTC.

This clone turned up a few times. The rearrangement links TRBV28 to TRBJ1-3, with D possibly matching TRBD1 (6 bases). Germline CDR1 and CDR2: MDHEN and SYDVKM. The CDR3 contains 18 residues. Trimming took off 4 bases at V and 0 bases at J, with 19 bases between the two ends. CDR3 bases: TGTGCCAGCAGTTACTCCACCGGACAGTTCTACTCTGGAAACACCATATATTTT. Its translation is CASSYSTGQFYSGNTIYF. The whole variable domain, filled in from reference TRBV28 and TRBJ1-3, reads DVKVTQSSRYLVKRTGEKVFLECVQDMDHENMFWYRQDPGLGLRLIYFSYDVKMKEKGDIPEGYSVSREKKERFSLILESASTNQTSMYLCASSYSTGQFYSGNTIYFGEGSWLTVV.

The genes are TRBV6-2 or TRBV6-3 and TRBJ2-6, with TRBD1 matching 7 bases. The CDR3 has 15 amino acids. J lost 3 bases, V lost 5 bases, and 4 bases had no gene match. Germline assignment: CDR1 MNHEY and CDR2 SVGEGT. The CDR3 region is CASSRDRDGANVLTF. The DNA of the CDR3 is TGTGCCAGCAGTCGAGACAGGGATGGGGCCAACGTCCTGACTTTC.

This clone was detected a few times. The germline gene is not matched at one end of the junction; a read error may be the cause. The genes are TRBV6-5 and TRBJ1-1; D not resolved. Germline values: CDR1 MNHEY, CDR2 SVGAGI. There are 14 residues in the CDR3. The CDR3 DNA reads as TGTGCCAGCAGGTACTCCTGGGAGAACACTGAAGCTTTCTTT. Its protein product is CASRYSWENTEAFF.